A selection of T cell receptor beta chains follows, all from one sample in a study of CD8 T cells in Susac syndrome. A single record per CDR3 protein comes from TCRdb applying MiXCR to the immunoSEQ multiplex PCR reads. The data show about 180,000 distinct CDR3 sequences, more than 90% seen once. The material sequenced was CD4+ T cells from PBMCs. The receptors originated from a human donor with multiple sclerosis. CDR3s include the opening cysteine and the closing phenylalanine or tryptophan. A D gene is named only where the DNA matches it firmly. Where a row states a size, it is once, few, many or the class of an expanded clone; other rows omit it.

j_gene: TRBJ2-2; abundance: -; v_gene: TRBV4-3; d_gene: TRBD1; CDR3nt: TGCGCCAGCAGGCGCTCGAAGACAGGGAATCCCACCGGGGAGCTGTTTTTT; CDR3aa: CASRRSKTGNPTGELFF
j_gene: TRBJ2-5; abundance: -; v_gene: TRBV18; d_gene: -; CDR3nt: TGTGCCAGCTCTCTTCAGGGTCAAGAGACCCAGTACTTC; CDR3aa: CASSLQGQETQYF
j_gene: TRBJ2-3; abundance: -; v_gene: TRBV29-1; d_gene: -; CDR3nt: TGCAGCGTTGAGCTCGGTCTCACAGATACGCAGTATTTT; CDR3aa: CSVELGLTDTQYF
j_gene: TRBJ2-1; abundance: -; v_gene: TRBV27; d_gene: TRBD2; CDR3nt: TGTGCCAGCAGTTTAACTAGCGGGGGAGGCAATGAGCAGTTCTTC; CDR3aa: CASSLTSGGGNEQFF
j_gene: TRBJ2-1; abundance: -; v_gene: TRBV14; d_gene: -; CDR3nt: TGTGCCAGCAGCCAATCGACAGGAGTTATGGGTGAGCAGTTCTTC; CDR3aa: CASSQSTGVMGEQFF
j_gene: TRBJ2-6; abundance: -; v_gene: TRBV6-2/TRBV6-3; d_gene: -; CDR3nt: TGTGCCAGCAGCCAGGGGGGAACTGGGGCCAACGTCCTGACTTTC; CDR3aa: CASSQGGTGANVLTF
j_gene: TRBJ1-6; abundance: once; v_gene: TRBV5-1; d_gene: -; CDR3nt: TGCGCCAGCAGCTTTGGCTCAGGGGTCAATTCACCCCTCCACTTT; CDR3aa: CASSFGSGVNSPLHF
j_gene: TRBJ1-1; abundance: -; v_gene: TRBV12-3/TRBV12-4; d_gene: -; CDR3nt: TGTGCCAGCAGTTTACAGGTGAACACTGAAGCTTTCTTT; CDR3aa: CASSLQVNTEAFF
j_gene: TRBJ1-6; abundance: -; v_gene: TRBV15; d_gene: -; CDR3nt: TGTGCCACCAGCGGTTACCGGGACGGCGCTAGGTTGCCCCTCCACTTT; CDR3aa: CATSGYRDGARLPLHF
j_gene: TRBJ1-2; abundance: -; v_gene: TRBV24-1; d_gene: -; CDR3nt: TGTGCCACCAGTGTTCACAAGGAGGGAAGACATAACTATGGCTACACCTTC; CDR3aa: CATSVHKEGRHNYGYTF
j_gene: TRBJ1-1; abundance: -; v_gene: TRBV5-1; d_gene: -; CDR3nt: TGCGCCAGCAGCGGAACAGGGATAGGCACTGAAGCTTTCTTT; CDR3aa: CASSGTGIGTEAFF